The clone carrying this T cell receptor beta chain was detected a few times. Germline loops: CDR1 MGHRA, CDR2 YSYEKL. Unmatched junction bases numbered 14, after V lost 2 bases and J lost 0 bases. The CDR3 spans 21 residues. Time point in this sample: newly diagnosed GD, antithyroid drugs for less than 3 months. PBMC-extracted RNA yielded the TCR library. The sample is drawn from a study of regulatory T cells in long-lasting Graves disease. To make TCR beta libraries, researchers used iRepertoire HTBI primers and Arm-PCR of CDR3 regions. In the authors' workflow: Taken together, the samples had 60 or so TRBV and some 15 TRBJ segments identified. TCRdb re-called the multiplex PCR reads with MiXCR, one entry per CDR3 protein. TCRdb's processing, not the study's, gives the V and J calls here. This table has about 540,000 distinct CDR3 sequences, around an eighth appearing once. The same data also contributed to another study, on T cells in Graves' hyperthyroidism and ophthalmopathy.

This sequence originates from a man aged 25 to 45 with Graves disease. This specimen consisted of peripheral blood mononuclear cells (PBMCs), obtained at new diagnosis, from a patient treated with antithyroid drugs. The J gene is TRBJ2-1, the V gene TRBV4-1; 12 nucleotides match TRBD2. The CDR3 region has the DNA TGCGCCAGCAGCCAAACGACCGGGACTAGCGGGTACTTAAGCTCCTACAATGAGCAGTTCTTC. It translates to CASSQTTGTSGYLSSYNEQFF.